The TCR beta chain described here comes from a study of blood T cells in healthy people across ages. The study's findings and limits: Fewer expanded clones and more diversity marked long-lived versus aged donors. Not knowing donor CMV status may have confounded expanded clonotype changes.

The extraction recovered at least 5 micrograms of total RNA per sample. Next came a second PCR, run for about 7 to 12 cycles, which used a sample-barcoded 5' primer along with a J-beta primer mix. The template-switch adaptor, which had 12 random nucleotides, put a tag on each cDNA molecule. Using its own MiXCR run on the 5' RACE reads, TCRdb lists one record per CDR3 protein. The data hold 1.5 million to 2 million distinct CDR3 sequences, with 30% to 35% observed a single time. Germline CDR1 reads SQVTM; CDR2 reads ANQGSEA. The CDR3 sequence is 12 residues long. Between the trimmed V and J ends, which lost 7 bases and 2 bases, there was a span of 10 bases. This clonotype was seen a handful of times. The antigen remains undetermined.

V and J are TRBV29-1 and TRBJ2-3, with no clear D. The sequencing sample was made of blood. The receptor's source is a woman aged 25 to 39 in good health. This CDR3 reads CSGQENTDTQYF. The CDR3 DNA sequence: TGCAGCGGCCAGGAGAACACAGATACGCAGTATTTT.